The source of this T cell receptor beta chain is a study of T cell repertoires in cytomegalovirus infection. Study-wide background: Signatures in public TCR beta sequences pointed to both CMV infection and matching HLA type. Overall study results and limits: Adding up the frequency of public TCR beta families identified people who carried CMV plus the relevant HLA. Clonotypes of TCR beta that were HLA-C-restricted and CMV-specific dominated the ex vivo response.

The length of the CDR3 is 15 residues. V gave up 6 bases and J gave up 0 bases, with 12 bases separating them. TCRdb reprocessed the reads with MiXCR, giving one entry per CDR3 protein. The sample includes 200,000 to 250,000 distinct CDR3 sequences, 22% of them seen just once. This clonotype was seen many times. Its antigen is undetermined. The J gene is TRBJ1-3, the V gene TRBV12-3 or TRBV12-4, with D possibly being TRBD1 (5 bases). Sequenced: CD8+ T cells from PBMCs. The TCR comes from a human donor in good health (CMV status not recorded). Some clones in this sample may be carry-over from other donors' samples. CDR3 region: CASRTGEYSGNTIYF. The CDR3 nucleotides read TGTGCCAGCAGGACGGGGGAGTACTCTGGAAACACCATATATTTT.